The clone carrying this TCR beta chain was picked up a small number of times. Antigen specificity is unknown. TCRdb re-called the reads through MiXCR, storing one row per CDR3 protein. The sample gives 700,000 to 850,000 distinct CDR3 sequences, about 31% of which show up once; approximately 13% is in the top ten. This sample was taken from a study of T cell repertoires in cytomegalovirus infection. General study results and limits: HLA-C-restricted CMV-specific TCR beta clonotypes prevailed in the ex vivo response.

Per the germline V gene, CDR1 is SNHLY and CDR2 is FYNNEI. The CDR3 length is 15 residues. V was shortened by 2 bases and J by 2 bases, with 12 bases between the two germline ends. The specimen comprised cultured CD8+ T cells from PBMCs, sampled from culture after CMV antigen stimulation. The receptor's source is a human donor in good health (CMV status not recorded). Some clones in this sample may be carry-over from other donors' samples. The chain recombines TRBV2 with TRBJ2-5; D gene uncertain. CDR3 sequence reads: CASSESGFNQETQYF. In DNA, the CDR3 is TGTGCCAGCAGTGAAAGTGGGTTTAATCAAGAGACCCAGTACTTC. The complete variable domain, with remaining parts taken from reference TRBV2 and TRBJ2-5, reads EPEVTQTPSHQVTQMGQEVILRCVPISNHLYFYWYRQILGQKVEFLVSFYNNEISEKSEIFDDQFSVERPDGSNFTLKIRSTKLEDSAMYFCASSESGFNQETQYFGPGTRLLVL.